A selection of T cell receptor beta chains follows, all from one sample in a study of shared clonotypes between healthy human individuals. Repertoires were generated with immunoSEQ multiplex PCR, while TCRdb's copy carries only in-frame clones and drops some. The repertoire holds approximately 2.5 million clones, 80% to 95% seen once, with around 0.37% in the top ten. The sample consisted of naive CD4+ T cells from PBMCs. The receptors here all came from a man between 18 and 35 years old in good health. Some clones in this sample may be carry-over from other donors' samples. Both conserved end residues are part of each CDR3. D genes are given only for firm matches. Not all rows give a size; the values are once, few, many and, for expanded clones, a class.

- TRBJ1-1 - TRBV28 TGTGCCAGCAGTTTAATAACTTCTGAAGCTTTCTTT CASSLITSEAFF
TRBD1 TRBJ2-2 - TRBV6-1 TGTGCCAGCACAGGGGGCACCGGGGAGCTGTTTTTT CASTGGTGELFF
- TRBJ2-5 - TRBV5-6 TGTGCCAGCAGCGCAGACAGGCTGGAGACCCAGTACTTC CASSADRLETQYF
TRBD1 TRBJ2-2 - TRBV5-5 TGTGCCAGCAGCTGGGGGACAGTGAACACCGGGGAGCTGTTTTTT CASSWGTVNTGELFF
- TRBJ1-5 once TRBV28 TGTGCCAGCAATTATCGACAGAACAATCAGCCCCAGCATTTT CASNYRQNNQPQHF
- TRBJ1-2 once TRBV6-1 TGTGCCAGCAGCGTAAGGGAGGGTACTAACTATGGCTACACCTTC CASSVREGTNYGYTF
- TRBJ1-5 - TRBV18 TGTGCCAGCTCACCACCGGAAGGAGCCCAGCCCCAGCATTTT CASSPPEGAQPQHF
- TRBJ2-7 - TRBV7-2 TGTGCCAGCAGCTTAGCGGATTCAGGACGGGGGCAGTACTTC CASSLADSGRGQYF
- TRBJ1-2 - TRBV20-1 TGCAGTGCTAGGCAGAACTATGGCTACACCTTC CSARQNYGYTF
TRBD2 TRBJ2-7 - TRBV19 TGTGCCAGTAGTCGACTAGCGGGAACCTACGAGCAGTACTTC CASSRLAGTYEQYF
- TRBJ2-1 - TRBV10-3 TGTGCCATCAGTGACGTCCCCCAGGGTGAGCAGTTCTTC CAISDVPQGEQFF
TRBD2 TRBJ2-5 - TRBV6-5 TGTGCCAGCAGTTACTCCCGGACTAGCGGGAGAGAGACCCAGTACTTC CASSYSRTSGRETQYF
TRBD1 TRBJ2-5 - TRBV7-9 TGTGCCAGCAGCTTAGTGGCAGGGGGAGAGACCCAGTACTTC CASSLVAGGETQYF